This record concerns one T cell receptor (beta chain) sequence. Assay: immunoSEQ multiplex PCR; the TCRdb copy retains only in-frame clones and omits some. The sample lists about 680,000 clones, around 89% seen once, with approximately 1.5% in the top ten. These data originate in a study of Ad26.COV2.S vaccination and SARS-CoV-2 variants. Across the study: This donor came from the COV1001 trial of Ad26.COV2.S.

Treatment: some 19 received Ad26.COV2.S at low or high dose, single or two shots; about 5 received placebo; per-sample allocation not given. The study sampled participants on day 63 after the first vaccine or placebo injection. The donor was a Boston adult aged 18-55 years. Germline V CDR1 and CDR2: LNHNV, YYDKDF (reference sequence). The CDR3 is 17 amino acids. V was clipped by 0 bases and J by 3 bases; unmatched bases: 8. The TCR comes from a person between 18 and 65 years old who received the Ad26.COV2.S COVID-19 vaccine or a placebo. The chain carries TRBV15 and TRBJ1-5, with TRBD1 matching over 7 bases. The sample was peripheral blood, taken in a trial of Ad26.COV2.S vaccine versus placebo. This chain's CDR3 is CATSRDLIGTVNQPQHF. The CDR3 DNA follows: TGTGCCACCAGCAGAGATCTTATAGGGACAGTCAATCAGCCCCAGCATTTT.